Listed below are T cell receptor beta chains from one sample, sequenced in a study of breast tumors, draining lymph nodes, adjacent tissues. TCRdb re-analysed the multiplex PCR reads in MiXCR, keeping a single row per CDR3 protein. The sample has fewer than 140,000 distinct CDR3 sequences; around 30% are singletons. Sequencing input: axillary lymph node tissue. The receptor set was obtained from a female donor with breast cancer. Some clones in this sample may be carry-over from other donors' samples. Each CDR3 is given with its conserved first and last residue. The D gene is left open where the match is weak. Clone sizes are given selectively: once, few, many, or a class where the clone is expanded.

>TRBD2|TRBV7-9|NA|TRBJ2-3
CASSLEVAGVADTQYF
TGTGCCAGCAGCTTAGAGGTAGCGGGAGTTGCAGATACGCAGTATTTT
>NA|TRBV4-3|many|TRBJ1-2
CASSQDRANYGYTF
TGCGCCAGCAGCCAAGATAGGGCTAACTATGGCTACACCTTC
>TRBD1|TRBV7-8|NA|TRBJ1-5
CATNTGTDNQPQHF
TGTGCCACCAACACCGGGACAGATAATCAGCCCCAGCATTTT
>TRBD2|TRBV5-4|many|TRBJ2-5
CAGGLAGEETQYF
TGTGCGGGAGGCCTAGCGGGGGAAGAGACCCAGTACTTC
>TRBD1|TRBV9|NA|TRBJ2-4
CASSVLGQGDIQSF
TGTGCCAGCAGCGTGCTGGGACAGGGAGACATTCAGTCCTTC
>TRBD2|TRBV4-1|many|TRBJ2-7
CASSQDRLAGGTSYEQYF
TGCGCCAGCAGCCAAGATCGACTAGCGGGGGGTACCTCCTACGAGCAGTACTTC
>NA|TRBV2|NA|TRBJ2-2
CASSTTRPGELFF
TGTGCCAGCAGTACGACTCGCCCCGGGGAGCTGTTTTTT
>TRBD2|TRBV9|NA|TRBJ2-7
CASSPVSGSDEQYF
TGTGCCAGCAGCCCAGTGAGCGGGAGCGACGAGCAGTACTTC
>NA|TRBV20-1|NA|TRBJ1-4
CSARIGDERLFF
TGCAGTGCTAGAATAGGGGATGAAAGACTGTTTTTC
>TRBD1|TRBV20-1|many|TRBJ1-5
CSATGQEFDQPQHF
TGCAGTGCTACAGGACAGGAGTTTGATCAGCCCCAGCATTTT
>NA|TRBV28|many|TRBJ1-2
CASSLLRANYGYTF
TGTGCCAGCAGTTTATTAAGGGCTAACTATGGCTACACCTTC
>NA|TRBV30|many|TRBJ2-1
CAWSASGSSNEQFF
TGTGCCTGGAGTGCCTCCGGGAGTTCGAATGAGCAGTTCTTC
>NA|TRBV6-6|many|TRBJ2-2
CASMGGRTNTGELFF
TGTGCCTCAATGGGGGGCCGCACTAACACCGGGGAGCTGTTTTTT
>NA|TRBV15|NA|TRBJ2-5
CATSTLFSLGKGETQYF
TGTGCCACCAGCACACTATTTAGTTTGGGGAAAGGAGAGACCCAGTACTTC
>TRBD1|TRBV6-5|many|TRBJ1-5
CASSWTGGGQPQHF
TGTGCCAGCAGTTGGACAGGGGGCGGTCAGCCCCAGCATTTT
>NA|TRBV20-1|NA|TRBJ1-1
CSARGGVPGAFF
TGCAGTGCTAGAGGAGGGGTACCGGGAGCTTTCTTT
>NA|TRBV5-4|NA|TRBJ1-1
CASSLWADEAFF
TGTGCCAGCAGCTTGTGGGCGGACGAAGCTTTCTTT
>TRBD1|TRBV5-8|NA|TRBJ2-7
CASSLERTGAEQYF
TGTGCCAGCAGCTTGGAACGGACAGGGGCCGAGCAGTACTTC
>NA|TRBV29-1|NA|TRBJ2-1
CSVDDRGPPYNEQFF
TGCAGCGTTGACGACCGGGGGCCCCCCTACAATGAGCAGTTCTTC
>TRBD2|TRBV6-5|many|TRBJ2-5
CAVQRGGARETQYF
TGTGCCGTACAACGCGGGGGGGCTCGCGAGACCCAGTACTTC
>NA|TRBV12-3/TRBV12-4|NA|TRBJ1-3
CASSPLGSAGNTVYF
TGTGCCAGCAGTCCCTTGGGGTCAGCTGGAAACACCGTATATTTT
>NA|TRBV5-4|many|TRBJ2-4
CASSSGTEKSIQYF
TGTGCCAGCAGCTCTGGGACTGAAAAAAGCATTCAGTACTTC
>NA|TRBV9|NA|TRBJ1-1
CASSVARGSGNTEAFF
TGTGCCAGCAGCGTAGCCCGAGGGTCCGGAAACACTGAAGCTTTCTTT